This TCR beta chain was identified during a study of blood T cell repertoires in COVID-19. Method: immunoSEQ multiplex PCR; TCRdb's copy keeps in-frame clones and lacks some. The sample lists about 250,000 clones, around 88% occurring once. Trimming removed 1 base at V and 4 bases at J, with 8 bases between. CDR1 is SGHKS and CDR2 is YYEKEE in the germline V gene (reference sequence). The CDR3 runs 14 residues. This chain links TRBV5-5 with TRBJ1-4; D gene unclear. Sequenced material: peripheral blood. The TCR originated in a woman in her twenties or thirties with COVID-19, enrolled during active disease. CDR3 protein: CASSLRGFNEKLFF. The CDR3 DNA sequence: TGTGCCAGCAGCTTGAGAGGGTTTAATGAAAAACTGTTTTTT. The whole variable domain, remainder taken from reference TRBV5-5 and TRBJ1-4, is DAGVTQSPTHLIKTRGQQVTLRCSPISGHKSVSWYQQVLGQGPQFIFQYYEKEERGRGNFPDRFSARQFPNYSSELNVNALLLGDSALYLCASSLRGFNEKLFFGSGTQLSVL.